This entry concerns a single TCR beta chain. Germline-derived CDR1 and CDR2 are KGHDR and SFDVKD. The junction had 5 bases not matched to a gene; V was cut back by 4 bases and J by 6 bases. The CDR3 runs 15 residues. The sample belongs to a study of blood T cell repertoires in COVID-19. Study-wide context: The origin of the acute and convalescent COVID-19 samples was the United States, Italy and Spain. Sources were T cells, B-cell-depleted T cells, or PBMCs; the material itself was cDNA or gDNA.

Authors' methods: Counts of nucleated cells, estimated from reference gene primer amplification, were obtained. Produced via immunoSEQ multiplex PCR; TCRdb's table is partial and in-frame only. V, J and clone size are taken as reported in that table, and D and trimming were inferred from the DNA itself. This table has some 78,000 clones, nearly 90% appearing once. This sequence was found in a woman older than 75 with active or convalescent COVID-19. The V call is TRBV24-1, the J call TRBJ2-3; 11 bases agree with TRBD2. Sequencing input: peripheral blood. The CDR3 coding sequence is TGTGCCACCAGTGAGATAGCGGGAGGGCTTGATACGCAGTATTTT. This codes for CATSEIAGGLDTQYF.